This T cell receptor (beta chain) was documented in a study of blood T cell repertoires in COVID-19. About the research overall: The United States, Italy and Spain provided the acute and convalescent COVID-19 samples.

Germline V gene data show CDR1 as SNHLY and CDR2 as FYNNEI. Deletions cut 3 bases from V and 11 bases from J, with 23 bases between. This CDR3 is 15 amino acids long. This clone showed up just once. Per the study methods: Quantification of nucleated cells was approximated via reference gene primer amplification. Libraries were prepared by immunoSEQ multiplex PCR; TCRdb keeps only in-frame clonotypes and omits some of them. The D gene and trimming were derived from the DNA, and the V and J assignments and clone size from that table. The table lists just under 150,000 clones, around nine tenths of them singletons.

The receptor comes from a woman in her forties or fifties with active or convalescent COVID-19. The source material was peripheral blood. The rearrangement links TRBV2 to TRBJ2-7, with D tentatively TRBD1 (5 bases). CDR3 region: CASSESNGQGFGKYF. CDR3 bases: TGTGCCAGCAGTGAGTCCAACGGGCAGGGATTTGGGAAGTACTTC.